These T cell receptor beta chains were read from a single sample in a study of blood T cell repertoires in COVID-19. Here immunoSEQ multiplex PCR was the method, and the copy in TCRdb shows in-frame clones only, minus some. This sample yields tens of thousands of clones, of which more than 80% are seen a single time; 18% belongs to the top ten. Input material: peripheral blood. Receptors were obtained from a woman in her fifties or sixties with acute or convalescent COVID-19. The CDR3 runs from the conserved cysteine through the conserved F or W. A D gene is named only where the DNA matches it firmly. Not all rows give a size; the values are once, few, many and, for expanded clones, a class.

V gene: TRBV6-5; clone size: -; D gene: TRBD1; J gene: TRBJ2-2; CDR3 DNA: TGTGCCAGCAGTTCCCAGAAGGGGGCCGGCGGGGAGCTGTTTTTT; CDR3 protein: CASSSQKGAGGELFF
V gene: TRBV5-1; clone size: -; D gene: -; J gene: TRBJ2-2; CDR3 DNA: TGCGCCAGCAGCTTTCTGGGGCCGCACACCGGGGAGCTGTTTTTT; CDR3 protein: CASSFLGPHTGELFF
V gene: TRBV6-2/TRBV6-3; clone size: -; D gene: TRBD1; J gene: TRBJ1-5; CDR3 DNA: TGTGCCAGCAGTAAACCGCAGGGGGCCTTAAATCAGCCCCAGCATTTT; CDR3 protein: CASSKPQGALNQPQHF
V gene: TRBV2; clone size: -; D gene: -; J gene: TRBJ2-3; CDR3 DNA: TGTGCCAGCAGTCGACAGACAGATACGCAGTATTTT; CDR3 protein: CASSRQTDTQYF
V gene: TRBV6-1; clone size: -; D gene: -; J gene: TRBJ2-7; CDR3 DNA: TGTGCCAGCAGTGAAGCGCGGGGGCTCACCTACGAGCAGTACTTC; CDR3 protein: CASSEARGLTYEQYF
V gene: TRBV12-5; clone size: -; D gene: TRBD1; J gene: TRBJ2-5; CDR3 DNA: TGTGCTAGTGGTTTTTTAGACAGGGAACAAGAGACCCAGTACTTC; CDR3 protein: CASGFLDREQETQYF
V gene: TRBV27; clone size: -; D gene: -; J gene: TRBJ1-1; CDR3 DNA: TGTGCCAGCAGAACGACTCCCGGGGGGACTGAAGCTTTCTTT; CDR3 protein: CASRTTPGGTEAFF
V gene: TRBV11-3; clone size: many; D gene: -; J gene: TRBJ1-2; CDR3 DNA: TGTGCCAGCAGCGACCTCCCAGGGAACTATGGCTACACCTTC; CDR3 protein: CASSDLPGNYGYTF
V gene: TRBV9; clone size: -; D gene: -; J gene: TRBJ1-5; CDR3 DNA: TGTGCCAGCAGCGCTCTTGGCAATCAGCCCCAGCATTTT; CDR3 protein: CASSALGNQPQHF
V gene: TRBV30; clone size: -; D gene: -; J gene: TRBJ1-2; CDR3 DNA: TGTGCCTGGAGTGTACTTTCGGTAAACTATGGCTACACCTTC; CDR3 protein: CAWSVLSVNYGYTF
V gene: TRBV27; clone size: -; D gene: -; J gene: TRBJ2-7; CDR3 DNA: TGTGCCAGCAGTTGCCGGGGAAGAGGGTCCTACGAGCAGTACTTC; CDR3 protein: CASSCRGRGSYEQYF
V gene: TRBV14; clone size: -; D gene: -; J gene: TRBJ2-3; CDR3 DNA: TGTGCCAGCAGCCAAGGCGGGCCAAGCACAGATACGCAGTATTTT; CDR3 protein: CASSQGGPSTDTQYF
V gene: TRBV18; clone size: -; D gene: -; J gene: TRBJ2-1; CDR3 DNA: TGTGCCAGCTCCCCCACGGGAAGTGAGCAGTTCTTC; CDR3 protein: CASSPTGSEQFF
V gene: TRBV6-5; clone size: -; D gene: TRBD1; J gene: TRBJ2-7; CDR3 DNA: TGTGCCAGCAGTTACTCGGGGACAGGAACCTACGAGCAGTACTTC; CDR3 protein: CASSYSGTGTYEQYF
V gene: TRBV6-5; clone size: -; D gene: -; J gene: TRBJ1-2; CDR3 DNA: TGTGCCAGCAGTAAATCGGACACTTACTATGGCTACACCTTC; CDR3 protein: CASSKSDTYYGYTF
V gene: TRBV27; clone size: -; D gene: -; J gene: TRBJ2-7; CDR3 DNA: TGTGCCAGCAGTTTAAGATGGGCCGCCTCCTACGAGCAGTACTTC; CDR3 protein: CASSLRWAASYEQYF
V gene: TRBV7-2; clone size: -; D gene: -; J gene: TRBJ2-1; CDR3 DNA: TGTGCCAGCAGCTTCACAGGGATCGATGAGCAGTTCTTC; CDR3 protein: CASSFTGIDEQFF
V gene: TRBV12-5; clone size: -; D gene: -; J gene: TRBJ1-5; CDR3 DNA: TGTGCTAGTGGTTTGGCTTTGCTAGTGAGCAATCAGCCCCAGCATTTT; CDR3 protein: CASGLALLVSNQPQHF
V gene: TRBV7-8; clone size: -; D gene: -; J gene: TRBJ2-7; CDR3 DNA: TGTGCCAGCAGCCCCTGGGAGGCCAACGAGCAGTACTTC; CDR3 protein: CASSPWEANEQYF
V gene: TRBV6-2/TRBV6-3; clone size: -; D gene: -; J gene: TRBJ1-2; CDR3 DNA: TGTGCCAGCAGTTACCCCTCGGGGGGCACCTTC; CDR3 protein: CASSYPSGGTF
V gene: TRBV7-2; clone size: -; D gene: -; J gene: TRBJ2-7; CDR3 DNA: TGTGCCAGCAGCTTAGCCTTTGGACAGTCCTACGAGCAGTACTTC; CDR3 protein: CASSLAFGQSYEQYF
V gene: TRBV6-5; clone size: -; D gene: TRBD1; J gene: TRBJ1-2; CDR3 DNA: TGTGCCAGCAGTAAACCGGGACAGGGACTCTATGGCTACACCTTC; CDR3 protein: CASSKPGQGLYGYTF
V gene: TRBV9; clone size: -; D gene: TRBD1; J gene: TRBJ2-1; CDR3 DNA: TGTGCCAGCAGCGTCGGGACAGGATACAATGAGCAGTTCTTC; CDR3 protein: CASSVGTGYNEQFF
V gene: TRBV7-2; clone size: -; D gene: -; J gene: TRBJ1-2; CDR3 DNA: TGTGCCAGCAGCTTAGTAGGGGATGGCTACACCTTC; CDR3 protein: CASSLVGDGYTF
V gene: TRBV24-1; clone size: -; D gene: -; J gene: TRBJ2-2; CDR3 DNA: TGTGCCACCAGTGCCCAGGGACTTGACACCGGGGAGCTGTTTTTT; CDR3 protein: CATSAQGLDTGELFF
V gene: TRBV6-4; clone size: -; D gene: TRBD2; J gene: TRBJ2-1; CDR3 DNA: TGTGCCAGCAGTGGAACTAGCGGGGGGGCCAGGGAGCAGTTCTTC; CDR3 protein: CASSGTSGGAREQFF
V gene: TRBV11-2; clone size: few; D gene: -; J gene: TRBJ2-5; CDR3 DNA: TGTGCCAGCAGCTTAAAACCCCTTTCAAGCGGGCAAGAGACCCAGTACTTC; CDR3 protein: CASSLKPLSSGQETQYF
V gene: TRBV7-9; clone size: -; D gene: -; J gene: TRBJ2-5; CDR3 DNA: TGTGCCAGCAGCTCTCGACTAAATCAAGAGACCCAGTACTTC; CDR3 protein: CASSSRLNQETQYF
V gene: TRBV7-8; clone size: -; D gene: -; J gene: TRBJ2-2; CDR3 DNA: TGTGCCAGCAGCTTTGGAGGATCGCGGGCGAACACCGGGGAGCTGTTTTTT; CDR3 protein: CASSFGGSRANTGELFF
V gene: TRBV30; clone size: -; D gene: -; J gene: TRBJ1-3; CDR3 DNA: TGTGCCTGGAGTCGTGGAAACACCATATATTTT; CDR3 protein: CAWSRGNTIYF
V gene: TRBV28; clone size: -; D gene: -; J gene: TRBJ1-5; CDR3 DNA: TGTGCCAGCAGTGTACAGGGCAATCAGCCCCAGCATTTT; CDR3 protein: CASSVQGNQPQHF
V gene: TRBV27; clone size: -; D gene: TRBD1; J gene: TRBJ2-7; CDR3 DNA: TGTGCCAGCAGTTTATTAGGGGGCCTCTTGGGCTACGAGCAGTACTTC; CDR3 protein: CASSLLGGLLGYEQYF
V gene: TRBV14; clone size: -; D gene: TRBD1; J gene: TRBJ1-1; CDR3 DNA: TGTGCCAGCAGCCGGACAGGGGAATGGTCCACTGAAGCTTTCTTT; CDR3 protein: CASSRTGEWSTEAFF
V gene: TRBV2; clone size: -; D gene: TRBD1; J gene: TRBJ1-6; CDR3 DNA: TGTGCCAGCAGTGTAACAACAGGGGGCATGGGTTCACCCCTCCACTTT; CDR3 protein: CASSVTTGGMGSPLHF
V gene: TRBV4-1; clone size: -; D gene: TRBD1; J gene: TRBJ2-1; CDR3 DNA: TGCGCCAGCAGCCAACTGGACAGGGGGCCCTACAATGAGCAGTTCTTC; CDR3 protein: CASSQLDRGPYNEQFF